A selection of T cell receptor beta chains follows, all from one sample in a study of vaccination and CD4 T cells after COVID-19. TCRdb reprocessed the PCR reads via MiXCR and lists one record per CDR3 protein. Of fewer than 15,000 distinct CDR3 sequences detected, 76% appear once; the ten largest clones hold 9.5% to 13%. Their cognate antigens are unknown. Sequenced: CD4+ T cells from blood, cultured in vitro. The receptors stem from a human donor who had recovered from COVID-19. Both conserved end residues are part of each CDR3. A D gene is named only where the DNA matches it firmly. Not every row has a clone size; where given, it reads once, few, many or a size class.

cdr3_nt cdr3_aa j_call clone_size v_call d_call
TGCAGTGCCCGTAGCGGGGGGGGCACCGGGGAGCTGTTTTTT CSARSGGGTGELFF TRBJ2-2 NA TRBV20-1 TRBD2
TGTGCCATCAACCCGGACAGCCACGGGGGCTACACCTTC CAINPDSHGGYTF TRBJ1-2 once TRBV10-3 NA
TGCAGTGCTATAGGACTAGCGGGACGCACAGATACGCAGTATTTT CSAIGLAGRTDTQYF TRBJ2-3 NA TRBV20-1 TRBD2
TGTGCCACCAGTGATTCACCTTACAGGGGGCGATATGGCTACACCTTC CATSDSPYRGRYGYTF TRBJ1-2 NA TRBV24-1 TRBD1
TGTGCCAGCAGTTTACGAGAGAGGGGCTTGAACTCACCCCTCCACTTT CASSLRERGLNSPLHF TRBJ1-6 NA TRBV12-3/TRBV12-4 NA
TGTGCCAGCAGCTTAGGTACCTCGGAGCAGTACTTC CASSLGTSEQYF TRBJ2-7 NA TRBV11-2 NA
TGTGCCAGCAGCCTACGGGACAGGGGGCCTCTTGATGAAGCTTTCTTT CASSLRDRGPLDEAFF TRBJ1-1 NA TRBV11-3 TRBD1
TGTGCCAGCAGCTTATTCGGAGGGAACTATGGCTACACCTTC CASSLFGGNYGYTF TRBJ1-2 few TRBV11-2 NA
TGTGCCACCAACCGAGCGGGGGGCGGCAATCAGCCCCAGCATTTT CATNRAGGGNQPQHF TRBJ1-5 NA TRBV28 NA
TGTGCCAGCAGCTTAGGGGGCACAATTTACAATGAGCAGTTCTTC CASSLGGTIYNEQFF TRBJ2-1 once TRBV7-9 NA
TGTGCCAGCAGTGATACCAGCTATAATTCACCCCTCCACTTT CASSDTSYNSPLHF TRBJ1-6 few TRBV6-4 NA
TGTGCCAGCAGTCGACAGTTCAATAATTCACCCCTCCACTTT CASSRQFNNSPLHF TRBJ1-6 NA TRBV6-4 NA
TGTGCCACCGCTACCATGACAGGGATTAGCAATCAGCCCCAGCATTTT CATATMTGISNQPQHF TRBJ1-5 NA TRBV10-3 TRBD1
TGTGCCAGCAGCTCGGGACAGGGGGCGCGGTACGAGCAGTACTTC CASSSGQGARYEQYF TRBJ2-7 NA TRBV7-6 TRBD1
TGTGCCAGCAGTTACTCGACCCTGGCGGAATACTATGGCTACACCTTC CASSYSTLAEYYGYTF TRBJ1-2 NA TRBV6-5 NA
TGTGCCAGCAGTTACTCGATTCTCCGGAACATGAACACTGAAGCTTTCTTT CASSYSILRNMNTEAFF TRBJ1-1 NA TRBV6-5 NA
TGTGCCAGTTCTAGCGGGGGGGCCCCCAGGCAAGAGACCCAGTACTTC CASSSGGAPRQETQYF TRBJ2-5 NA TRBV6-2/TRBV6-3 TRBD2
TGTGCCAGCAGTGACGACATCTCTGGAAACACCATATATTTT CASSDDISGNTIYF TRBJ1-3 NA TRBV2 NA
TGTGCCAGCAGCCAAGCCGCCCAGCCCCAGCATTTT CASSQAAQPQHF TRBJ1-5 NA TRBV7-2 NA